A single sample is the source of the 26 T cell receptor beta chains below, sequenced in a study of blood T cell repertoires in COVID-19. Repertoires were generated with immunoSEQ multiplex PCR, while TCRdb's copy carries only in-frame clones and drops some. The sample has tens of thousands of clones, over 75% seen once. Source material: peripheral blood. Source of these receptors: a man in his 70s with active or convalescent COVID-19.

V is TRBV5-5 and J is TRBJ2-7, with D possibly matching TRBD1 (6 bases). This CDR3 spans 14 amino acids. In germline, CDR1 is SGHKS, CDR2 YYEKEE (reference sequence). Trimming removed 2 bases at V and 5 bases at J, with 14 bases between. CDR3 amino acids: CASSFAGAENEQYF. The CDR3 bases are TGTGCCAGCAGCTTTGCAGGGGCCGAGAACGAGCAGTACTTC.

As DNA, the CDR3 is TGTGCCAGCAGCGTAGGACGGGGTCCGCCGTATGATTCACCCCTCCACTTT. Its protein product is CASSVGRGPPYDSPLHF. This chain links TRBV9 with TRBJ1-6; no reliable D call. V was cut by 0 bases and J by 8 bases, with 18 bases left in between. CDR1 and CDR2 from the germline V gene are SGDLS and YYNGEE. The CDR3 sequence is 17 residues long.

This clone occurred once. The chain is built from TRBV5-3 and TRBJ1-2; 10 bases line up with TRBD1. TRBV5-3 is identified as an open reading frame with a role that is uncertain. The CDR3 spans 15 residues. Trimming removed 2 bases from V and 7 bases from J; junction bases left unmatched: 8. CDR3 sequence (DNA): TGTGCCAGAAGCTTCCGGGACAGGGGTTCCGGTGGCTACACCTTC. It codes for CARSFRDRGSGGYTF.

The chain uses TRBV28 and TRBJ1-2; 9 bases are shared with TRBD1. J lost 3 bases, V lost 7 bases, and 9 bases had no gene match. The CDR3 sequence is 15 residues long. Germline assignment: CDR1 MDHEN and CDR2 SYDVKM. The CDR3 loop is CASTSPGQGDYGYTF. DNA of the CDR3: TGTGCCAGCACCTCCCCGGGACAGGGTGACTATGGCTACACCTTC.

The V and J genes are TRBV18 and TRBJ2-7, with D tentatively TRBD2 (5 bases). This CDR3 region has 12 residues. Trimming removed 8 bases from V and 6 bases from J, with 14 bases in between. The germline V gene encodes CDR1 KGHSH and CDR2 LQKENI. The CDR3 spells CASRTPEGEQYF. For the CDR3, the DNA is TGTGCCAGCAGGACCCCTGAGGGCGAGCAGTACTTC.

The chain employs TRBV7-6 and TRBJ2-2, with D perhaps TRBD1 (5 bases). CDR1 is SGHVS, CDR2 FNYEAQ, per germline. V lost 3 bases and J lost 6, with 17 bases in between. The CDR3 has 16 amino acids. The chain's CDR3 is CASSFLSPRAAGELFF. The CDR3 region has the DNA TGTGCCAGCAGCTTTCTGTCCCCCAGGGCGGCCGGGGAGCTGTTTTTT. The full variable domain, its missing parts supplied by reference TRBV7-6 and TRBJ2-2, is GAGVSQSPRYKVTKRGQDVALRCDPISGHVSLYWYRQALGQGPEFLTYFNYEAQQDKSGLPNDRFSAERPEGSISTLTIQRTEQRDSAMYRCASSFLSPRAAGELFFGEGSRLTVL.

In DNA form, the CDR3 reads TGCGCCAGCAGCAGATCGGGACAGGGGGCGGTTTCACCCCTCCACTTT. This encodes CASSRSGQGAVSPLHF. The chain carries TRBV5-1 and TRBJ1-6; 12 positions agree with TRBD1. Per the germline V gene, CDR1 is SGHRS and CDR2 is YFSETQ. The CDR3 is made up of 16 amino acids. Trimming cost V 4 bases and J 9 bases; bases outside gene matches: 8.

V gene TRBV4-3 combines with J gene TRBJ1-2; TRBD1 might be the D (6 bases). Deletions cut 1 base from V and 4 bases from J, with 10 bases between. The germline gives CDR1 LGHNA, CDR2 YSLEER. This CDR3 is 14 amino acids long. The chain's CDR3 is CASSQVMDSYGYTF. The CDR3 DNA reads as TGCGCCAGCAGCCAAGTCATGGACAGCTATGGCTACACCTTC.

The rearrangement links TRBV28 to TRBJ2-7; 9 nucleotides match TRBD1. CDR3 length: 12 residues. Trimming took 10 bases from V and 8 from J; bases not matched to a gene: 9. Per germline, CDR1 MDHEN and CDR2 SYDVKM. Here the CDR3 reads CATEEGTGQQYF. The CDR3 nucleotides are TGTGCCACCGAGGAGGGGACAGGGCAGCAGTACTTC.

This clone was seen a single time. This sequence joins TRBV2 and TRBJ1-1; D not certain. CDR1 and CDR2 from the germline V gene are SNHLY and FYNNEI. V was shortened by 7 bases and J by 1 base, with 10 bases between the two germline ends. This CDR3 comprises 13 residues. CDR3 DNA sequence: TGTGCCAGCACCGTTCAGGAGAACACTGAAGCTTTCTTT. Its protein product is CASTVQENTEAFF.

The chain's CDR3 is CASSLGRGGRTTNEKLFF. CDR3 nucleotide sequence: TGTGCCAGCAGCTTAGGGCGGGGGGGGCGCACAACTAATGAAAAACTGTTTTTT. This chain connects TRBV7-2 to TRBJ1-4; the D gene is possibly TRBD1 (6 bases). The CDR3 covers 18 residues. Per germline, CDR1 SGHTA and CDR2 FQGNSA. The ends were cut back, 1 base at V and 0 bases at J, with 15 bases in the middle.

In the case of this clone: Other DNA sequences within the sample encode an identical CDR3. The CDR3 DNA reads TGTGCCAGCAGCTTAGGGACAGTACTCTACGAGCAGTACTTC. It codes for CASSLGTVLYEQYF. The rearrangement links TRBV7-2 to TRBJ2-7; tentatively, D is TRBD1 (6 bases). Germline V CDR1 and CDR2: SGHTA, FQGNSA. The CDR3 covers 14 residues. V lost 1 base, J lost 3 bases, and 10 bases lay in between.

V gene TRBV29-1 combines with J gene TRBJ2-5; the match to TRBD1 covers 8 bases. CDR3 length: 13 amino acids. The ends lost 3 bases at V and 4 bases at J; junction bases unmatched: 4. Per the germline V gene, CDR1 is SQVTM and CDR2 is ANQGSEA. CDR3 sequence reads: CSVEAGGLETQYF. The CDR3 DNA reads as TGCAGCGTTGAGGCAGGGGGCTTAGAGACCCAGTACTTC. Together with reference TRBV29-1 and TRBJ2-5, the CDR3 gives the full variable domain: SAVISQKPSRDICQRGTSLTIQCQVDSQVTMMFWYRQQPGQSLTLIATANQGSEATYESGFVIDKFPISRPNLTFSTLTVSNMSPEDSSIYLCSVEAGGLETQYFGPGTRLLVL.

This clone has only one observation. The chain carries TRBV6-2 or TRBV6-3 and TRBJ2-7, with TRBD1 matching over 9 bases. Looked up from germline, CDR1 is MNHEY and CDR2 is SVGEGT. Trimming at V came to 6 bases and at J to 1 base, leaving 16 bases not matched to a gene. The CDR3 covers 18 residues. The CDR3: CASSQTLRGQGRSYEQYF. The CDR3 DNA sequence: TGTGCCAGCAGCCAAACCCTTCGCGGACAGGGGCGATCCTACGAGCAGTACTTC.

This chain's CDR3 is CASSLVQGSYGYTF. The DNA for the CDR3 is TGTGCCAGCAGCTTGGTGCAGGGATCCTATGGCTACACCTTC. V usage is TRBV5-6 and J usage is TRBJ1-2; D might be TRBD1 (5 bases). Trimming stripped 0 bases from V and 4 bases from J, with 10 bases between. This CDR3 comprises 14 residues. From germline, CDR1 is SGHDT and CDR2 YYEEEE.

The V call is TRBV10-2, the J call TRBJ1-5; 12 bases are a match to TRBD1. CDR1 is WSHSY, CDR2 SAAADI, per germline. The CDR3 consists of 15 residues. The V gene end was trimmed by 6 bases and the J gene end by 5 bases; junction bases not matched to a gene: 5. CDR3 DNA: TGCGCCAGCAGACTGGGACAGGGGGCTTATCAGCCCCAGCATTTT. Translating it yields CASRLGQGAYQPQHF.

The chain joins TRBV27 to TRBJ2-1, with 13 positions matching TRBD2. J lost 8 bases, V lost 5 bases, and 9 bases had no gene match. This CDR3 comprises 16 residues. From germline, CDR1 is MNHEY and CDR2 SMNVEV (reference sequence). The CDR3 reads CASSLRTSGGIDEQFF. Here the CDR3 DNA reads TGTGCCAGCAGTCTCCGGACTAGCGGGGGTATAGATGAGCAGTTCTTC.

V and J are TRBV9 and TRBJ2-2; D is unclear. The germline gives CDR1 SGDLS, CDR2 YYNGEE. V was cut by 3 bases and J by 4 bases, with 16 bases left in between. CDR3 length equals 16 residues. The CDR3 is CASSAVRRHGTGELFF. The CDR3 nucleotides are TGTGCCAGCAGCGCCGTCCGGCGGCACGGCACCGGGGAGCTGTTTTTT.

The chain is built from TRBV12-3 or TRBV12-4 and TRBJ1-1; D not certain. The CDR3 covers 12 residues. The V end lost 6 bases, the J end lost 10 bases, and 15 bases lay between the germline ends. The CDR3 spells CASSNDGVGAFF. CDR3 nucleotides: TGTGCCAGCAGCAATGACGGAGTTGGAGCTTTCTTT.

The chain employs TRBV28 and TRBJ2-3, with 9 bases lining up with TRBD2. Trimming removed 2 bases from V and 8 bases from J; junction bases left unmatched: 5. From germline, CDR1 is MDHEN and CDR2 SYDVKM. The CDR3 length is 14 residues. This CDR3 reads CASSLAGGPATQYF. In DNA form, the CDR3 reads TGTGCCAGCAGTTTAGCGGGGGGGCCCGCTACGCAGTATTTT.

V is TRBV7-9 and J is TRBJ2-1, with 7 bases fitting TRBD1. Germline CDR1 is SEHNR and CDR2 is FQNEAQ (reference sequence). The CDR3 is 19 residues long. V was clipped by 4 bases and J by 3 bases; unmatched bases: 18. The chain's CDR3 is CASSSRRLWWGQNYNEQFF. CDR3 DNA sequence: TGTGCCAGCAGCTCCCGCCGCCTCTGGTGGGGACAGAACTACAATGAGCAGTTCTTC.

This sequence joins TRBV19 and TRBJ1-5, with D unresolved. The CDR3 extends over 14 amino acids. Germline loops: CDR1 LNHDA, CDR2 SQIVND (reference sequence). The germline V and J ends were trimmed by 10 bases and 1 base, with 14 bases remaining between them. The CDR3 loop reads CATSPGGSNQPQHF. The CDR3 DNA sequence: TGTGCCACCTCCCCGGGTGGGAGCAATCAGCCCCAGCATTTT.

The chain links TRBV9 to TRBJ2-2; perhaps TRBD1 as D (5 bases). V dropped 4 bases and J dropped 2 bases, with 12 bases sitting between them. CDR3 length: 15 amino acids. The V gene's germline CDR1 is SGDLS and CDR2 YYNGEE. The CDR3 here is CASSSRTTNTGELFF. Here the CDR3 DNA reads TGTGCCAGCAGCTCGAGGACAACAAACACCGGGGAGCTGTTTTTT.

The CDR3 coding sequence is TGTGCCAGCAGCTTAGGTAAACAGGGGCGGGGTCCCTACGAGCAGTACTTC. This translates into CASSLGKQGRGPYEQYF. The V gene is TRBV7-2, the J gene TRBJ2-7, with D possibly TRBD1 on 7 matching bases. The germline V gene encodes CDR1 SGHTA and CDR2 FQGNSA. This CDR3 has 17 amino acids. V was pared by 1 base and J by 2 bases, with 18 bases between.

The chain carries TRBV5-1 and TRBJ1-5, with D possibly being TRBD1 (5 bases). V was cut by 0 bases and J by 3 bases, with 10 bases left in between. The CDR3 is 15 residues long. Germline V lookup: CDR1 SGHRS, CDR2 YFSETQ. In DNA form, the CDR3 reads TGCGCCAGCAGCTTGGAAGGGGCCAACAATCAGCCCCAGCATTTT. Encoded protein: CASSLEGANNQPQHF. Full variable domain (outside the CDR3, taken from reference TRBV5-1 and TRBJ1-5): KAGVTQTPRYLIKTRGQQVTLSCSPISGHRSVSWYQQTPGQGLQFLFEYFSETQRNKGNFPGRFSGRQFSNSRSEMNVSTLELGDSALYLCASSLEGANNQPQHFGDGTRLSIL.

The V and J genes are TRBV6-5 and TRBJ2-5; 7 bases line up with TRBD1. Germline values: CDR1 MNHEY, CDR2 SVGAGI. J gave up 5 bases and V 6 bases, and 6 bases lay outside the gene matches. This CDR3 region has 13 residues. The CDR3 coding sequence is TGTGCCAGCAGACAGGGGTTGCGGGAGACCCAGTACTTC. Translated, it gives CASRQGLRETQYF.